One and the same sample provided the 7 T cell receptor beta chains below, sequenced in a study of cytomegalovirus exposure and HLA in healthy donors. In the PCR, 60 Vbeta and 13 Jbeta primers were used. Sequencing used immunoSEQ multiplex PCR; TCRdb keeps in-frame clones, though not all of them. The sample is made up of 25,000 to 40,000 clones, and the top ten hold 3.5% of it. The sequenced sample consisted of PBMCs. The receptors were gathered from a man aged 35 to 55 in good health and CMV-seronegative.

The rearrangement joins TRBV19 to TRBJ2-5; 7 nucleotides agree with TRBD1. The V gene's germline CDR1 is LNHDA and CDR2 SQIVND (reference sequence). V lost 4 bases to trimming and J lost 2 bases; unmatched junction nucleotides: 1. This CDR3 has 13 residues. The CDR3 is CASSRGQQETQYF. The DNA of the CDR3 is TGTGCCAGTAGTAGGGGACAGCAAGAGACCCAGTACTTC. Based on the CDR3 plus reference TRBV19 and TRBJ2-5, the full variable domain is DGGITQSPKYLFRKEGQNVTLSCEQNLNHDAMYWYRQDPGQGLRLIYYSQIVNDFQKGDIAEGYSVSREKKESFPLTVTSAQKNPTAFYLCASSRGQQETQYFGPGTRLLVL.

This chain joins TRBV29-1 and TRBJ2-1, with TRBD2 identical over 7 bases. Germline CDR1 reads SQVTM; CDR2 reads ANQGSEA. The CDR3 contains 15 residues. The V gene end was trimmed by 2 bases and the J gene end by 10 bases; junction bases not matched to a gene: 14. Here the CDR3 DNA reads TGCAGCGTTGAAAAGCTAACCCGGGGAGGGTGGGAGCAGTTCTTC. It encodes CSVEKLTRGGWEQFF.

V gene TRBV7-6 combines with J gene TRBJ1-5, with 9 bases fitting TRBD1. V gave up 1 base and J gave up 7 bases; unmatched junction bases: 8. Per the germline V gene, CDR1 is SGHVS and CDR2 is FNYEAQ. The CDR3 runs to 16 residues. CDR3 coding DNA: TGTGCCAGCAGCTTAGTGCCCCTGACAGGGGGACAGCCCCAGCATTTT. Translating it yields CASSLVPLTGGQPQHF.

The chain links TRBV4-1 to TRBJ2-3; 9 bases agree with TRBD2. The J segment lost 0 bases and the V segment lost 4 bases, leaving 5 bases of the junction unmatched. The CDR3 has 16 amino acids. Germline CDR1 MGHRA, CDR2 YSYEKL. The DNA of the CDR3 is TGCGCCAGCAGCCCCTTCGCGGGAGGGAGCACAGATACGCAGTATTTT. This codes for CASSPFAGGSTDTQYF.

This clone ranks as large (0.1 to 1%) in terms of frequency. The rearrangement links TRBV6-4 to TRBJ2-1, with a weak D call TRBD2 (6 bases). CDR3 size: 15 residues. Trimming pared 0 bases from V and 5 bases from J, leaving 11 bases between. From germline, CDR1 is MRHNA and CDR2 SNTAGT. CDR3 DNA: TGTGCCAGCAGTGACTCGGTGGGAGGTAACAATGAGCAGTTCTTC. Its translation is CASSDSVGGNNEQFF.

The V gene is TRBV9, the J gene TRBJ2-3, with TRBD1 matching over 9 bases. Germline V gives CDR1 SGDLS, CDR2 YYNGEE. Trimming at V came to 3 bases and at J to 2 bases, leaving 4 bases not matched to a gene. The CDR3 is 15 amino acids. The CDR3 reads CASSGGTGITDTQYF. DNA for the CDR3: TGTGCCAGCAGCGGGGGGACAGGGATCACAGATACGCAGTATTTT.

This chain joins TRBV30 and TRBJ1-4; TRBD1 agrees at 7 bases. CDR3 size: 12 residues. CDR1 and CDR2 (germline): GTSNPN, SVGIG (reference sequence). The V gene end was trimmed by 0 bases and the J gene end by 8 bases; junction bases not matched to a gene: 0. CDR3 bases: TGTGCCTGGAGTGTACAGGGGGAAAAACTGTTTTTT. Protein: CAWSVQGEKLFF.